The clone carrying this T cell receptor beta chain appeared a single time. Germline values: CDR1 MGHRA, CDR2 YSYEKL. Trimming shortened V by 4 bases and J by 0 bases, and 10 bases separated the two germline ends. The CDR3 covers 15 residues. The data were taken from a study of OX40 agonist ivuxolimab in advanced cancers. In the study overall: Patients were treated with intravenous ivuxolimab, dosed at 0.01 to 10 mg/kg and infused every 2 weeks. In three patients, partial responses were observed, one with hepatocellular carcinoma and two with cutaneous melanoma. Hepatocellular carcinoma, melanoma, renal cell or head and neck cancer occurred in dose-escalation patients.

Method: immunoSEQ multiplex PCR; TCRdb's copy keeps in-frame clones and lacks some. The sample holds more than 50,000 clones, roughly 85% seen once. The chain is built from TRBV4-1 and TRBJ2-1; D unclear. The TCR was taken from an adult with an advanced solid tumor such as melanoma, head and neck, liver or kidney cancer. The starting material was CD4+ or CD8+ T cells sorted from blood, obtained in a trial of the OX40 agonist ivuxolimab. The CDR3 reads CASSPLLSSYNEQFF. The CDR3 DNA reads TGCGCCAGCAGCCCCCTTCTGAGCTCCTACAATGAGCAGTTCTTC.